The 29 T cell receptor beta chains in this list originate from one sample, sequenced in a study of blood T cell repertoires in COVID-19. Repertoires were generated with immunoSEQ multiplex PCR, while TCRdb's copy carries only in-frame clones and drops some. The repertoire has around 130,000 clones, over 80% of them found once; the top ten carry 18%. The specimen sequenced was PBMCs or T cells enriched from blood (not recorded which). The receptors stem from a young man who had recovered from COVID-19.

The CDR3 nucleotides are TGTGCCAGCAGCTCCGGGACAGGGCATTATGAGCAGTTCTTC. Residues: CASSSGTGHYEQFF. The chain combines TRBV2 with TRBJ2-1; 9 positions agree with TRBD1. In germline, CDR1 is SNHLY, CDR2 FYNNEI. This CDR3 contains 14 residues. J was trimmed by 8 bases and V by 6 bases; bases with no gene match: 8. The whole variable domain, remainder taken from reference TRBV2 and TRBJ2-1, is EPEVTQTPSHQVTQMGQEVILRCVPISNHLYFYWYRQILGQKVEFLVSFYNNEISEKSEIFDDQFSVERPDGSNFTLKIRSTKLEDSAMYFCASSSGTGHYEQFFGPGTRLTVL.

This sequence joins TRBV5-1 and TRBJ2-5; 8 nucleotides align to TRBD1. In germline, CDR1 is SGHRS, CDR2 YFSETQ. The CDR3 contains 15 residues. The ends lost 0 bases at V and 4 bases at J; junction bases unmatched: 5. CDR3 nucleotide sequence: TGCGCCAGCAGCTTGGATGGACAGGGCGTAGAGACCCAGTACTTC. Translating it yields CASSLDGQGVETQYF.

The V gene is TRBV6-1, the J gene TRBJ1-5, with a weak D call TRBD1 (5 bases). Trimming cost V 1 base and J 7 bases, with 11 bases left between them. Germline assignment: CDR1 MNHNS and CDR2 SASEGT. CDR3 length: 14 amino acids. In nucleotides, the CDR3 is TGTGCCAGCAGTGAAGGAGGGGAGGTACAGCCCCAGCATTTT. Its protein is CASSEGGEVQPQHF.

The chain joins TRBV19 to TRBJ2-5, with TRBD1 identical over 10 bases. Germline CDR1 is LNHDA and CDR2 is SQIVND (reference sequence). CDR3 length: 15 amino acids. With 6 bases clipped from V and 1 base from J, the junction kept 5 bases outside the gene matches. CDR3 loop: CASSDRTGGQETQYF. The CDR3, as DNA: TGTGCCAGTAGCGATCGGACAGGGGGCCAAGAGACCCAGTACTTC.

The V and J genes are TRBV6-5 and TRBJ1-4, with a weak D call TRBD1 (6 bases). The CDR3 is made up of 14 amino acids. Germline V gene lookup returns CDR1 MNHEY and CDR2 SVGAGI. V lost 4 bases, J lost 4 bases, and 10 bases lay in between. The CDR3 is CASSSGQNNEKLFF. CDR3 in DNA: TGTGCCAGCAGTTCGGGACAAAATAATGAAAAACTGTTTTTT.

In this sample, this clone turned up once. V and J are TRBV5-1 and TRBJ2-7, with TRBD2 matching over 13 bases. The CDR3 consists of 13 residues. Germline trimming cut 8 bases from V and 5 bases from J; bases unmatched to any gene: 4. CDR1 SGHRS and CDR2 YFSETQ come from the germline V gene. In DNA form, the CDR3 reads TGCGCCAGTTACGGACTAGCGGGAGACGAGCAGTACTTC. Translation: CASYGLAGDEQYF.

CDR3 nucleotide sequence: TGTGCCAGCAGCTTAGTCGGGGCGGGAGAAGGGACAGATACGCAGTATTTT. Encoded protein: CASSLVGAGEGTDTQYF. The chain recombines TRBV7-9 with TRBJ2-3; TRBD2 agrees at 7 bases. CDR1 is SEHNR and CDR2 is FQNEAQ in the germline V gene (reference sequence). Trimming at V came to 1 base and at J to 3 bases, leaving 10 bases not matched to a gene. The CDR3 extends over 17 amino acids.

The rearrangement links TRBV4-1 to TRBJ1-2, with 11 bases lining up with TRBD1. The length of the CDR3 is 15 residues. Germline values: CDR1 MGHRA, CDR2 YSYEKL. Trimming at V came to 0 bases and at J to 8 bases, leaving 5 bases not matched to a gene. CDR3: CASSQEGQGAGGYTF. The CDR3 bases are TGCGCCAGCAGCCAAGAAGGACAGGGGGCAGGAGGCTACACCTTC.

V gene TRBV20-1 combines with J gene TRBJ2-6; D is perhaps TRBD2 (6 bases). Germline-derived CDR1 and CDR2 are DFQATT and SNEGSKA (reference sequence). V lost 3 bases and J lost 6, with 21 bases in between. CDR3 length: 17 amino acids. The CDR3 is CSASIGTVHDLANVLTF. The CDR3 DNA reads TGCAGTGCTAGTATCGGGACTGTGCATGATTTGGCCAACGTCCTGACTTTC.

In DNA form, the CDR3 reads TGTGCCTGGAGTGTAAACGATGGGGCCGGCTACACCTTC. Its translation: CAWSVNDGAGYTF. The J gene is TRBJ1-2, the V gene TRBV30, with D maybe TRBD1 (5 bases). The CDR3 consists of 13 residues. Trimming removed 0 bases at V and 8 bases at J, with 13 bases between. Germline V gene sequence: CDR1 GTSNPN, CDR2 SVGIG (reference sequence).

J is TRBJ1-4 and V is TRBV12-5, with TRBD1 matching over 8 bases. In germline, CDR1 is LGHNT, CDR2 FRNRAP. Trimming cost V 7 bases and J 8 bases; bases outside gene matches: 18. There are 17 residues in the CDR3. The CDR3 nucleotides are TGTGCTAGTGCCTTTAGCCCGGACAGGGACAGAGGGGAAAAACTGTTTTTT. As protein: CASAFSPDRDRGEKLFF.

This chain connects TRBV5-6 to TRBJ2-7; D ambiguous. The length of the CDR3 is 11 residues. CDR1 and CDR2 from the germline V gene are SGHDT and YYEEEE. V gave up 3 bases and J gave up 7 bases, with 8 bases separating them. The CDR3 DNA follows: TGTGCCAGCAGCTCCTCTCAGGAGCAGTACTTC. This translates into CASSSSQEQYF.

V gene TRBV7-2 combines with J gene TRBJ2-5; 8 bases agree with TRBD1. The CDR3 contains 15 residues. CDR1 SGHTA and CDR2 FQGNSA come from the germline V gene. V lost 5 bases and J lost 4; bases outside the gene matches: 9. The CDR3 nucleotides read TGTGCCAGCAGCCCGGACGGACAGGGCAGAGAGACCCAGTACTTC. It translates to CASSPDGQGRETQYF.

The genes are TRBV13 and TRBJ1-1; D unresolved. V dropped 3 bases and J dropped 0 bases, with 14 bases sitting between them. CDR1 and CDR2 (germline): PRHDT, FYEKMQ (reference sequence). This CDR3 has 16 residues. CDR3 sequence: CASSFRRARMNTEAFF. CDR3 sequence (DNA): TGTGCCAGCAGCTTTAGGAGGGCGAGGATGAACACTGAAGCTTTCTTT.

The rearrangement joins TRBV18 to TRBJ2-7; 8 bases agree with TRBD2. CDR3 length: 14 amino acids. After removal of 6 bases from V and 2 bases from J, the junction contained 6 bases not matched to a gene. Germline V lookup: CDR1 KGHSH, CDR2 LQKENI. The CDR3 DNA reads as TGTGCCAGCTCTCTAGGTAGCGGGACCTACGAGCAGTACTTC. It codes for CASSLGSGTYEQYF.

This chain connects TRBV20-1 to TRBJ1-1; perhaps TRBD1 as D (6 bases). Germline V gene lookup returns CDR1 DFQATT and CDR2 SNEGSKA (reference sequence). The V end was cut by 3 bases, the J end by 1 base, with 18 bases between. The CDR3 is 16 amino acids. CDR3 sequence (DNA): TGCAGTGCTAGTAGGGGGGGCTCGGACAGGAACACTGAAGCTTTCTTT. It codes for CSASRGGSDRNTEAFF.

The gene calls are TRBV11-2 and TRBJ1-1; TRBD1 matches at 7 bases. Germline loops: CDR1 SGHAT, CDR2 FQNNGV. The CDR3 has 14 residues. V was pared by 5 bases and J by 1 base, with 4 bases of the junction left unmatched. The CDR3 region has the DNA TGTGCCAGCAGCGTGGGACAGTGGAACACTGAAGCTTTCTTT. Translated: CASSVGQWNTEAFF. Variable domain in full (rest from reference TRBV11-2 and TRBJ1-1): EAGVAQSPRYKIIEKRQSVAFWCNPISGHATLYWYQQILGQGPKLLIQFQNNGVVDDSQLPKDRFSAERLKGVDSTLKIQPAKLEDSAVYLCASSVGQWNTEAFFGQGTRLTVV.

The chain recombines TRBV11-2 with TRBJ1-1; 9 nucleotides align to TRBD1. The germline V gene has CDR1 SGHAT and CDR2 FQNNGV. This CDR3 has 16 amino acids. V shed 0 bases and J 6 bases; nucleotides not matched to a gene: 8. As DNA, the CDR3 is TGTGCCAGCAGCTTAGATAGACAGGGGGGTTTTTCTGAAGCTTTCTTT. This gives the protein CASSLDRQGGFSEAFF.

The chain carries TRBV20-1 and TRBJ2-5; possibly TRBD2 for D (5 bases). The CDR3 has 11 residues. CDR1 DFQATT and CDR2 SNEGSKA come from the germline V gene (reference sequence). The ends were cut back, 6 bases at V and 5 bases at J, with 10 bases in the middle. The CDR3 protein is CSALTGETQYF. CDR3 nucleotides: TGCAGTGCACTCACGGGGGAGACCCAGTACTTC.

The rearrangement uses TRBV13 and TRBJ2-7; the match to TRBD2 covers 11 bases. Germline loops: CDR1 PRHDT, CDR2 FYEKMQ (reference sequence). The CDR3 sequence is 15 residues long. Trimming took 4 bases from V and 1 from J; bases not matched to a gene: 3. CDR3 in DNA: TGTGCCAGCAGCTCGGGACTAGCGGCTTCCTACGAGCAGTACTTC. This gives the protein CASSSGLAASYEQYF.

The rearrangement links TRBV10-3 to TRBJ2-3; 9 bases are a match to TRBD1. V was pared by 3 bases and J by 0 bases, with 19 bases of the junction left unmatched. The CDR3 totals 21 residues. Per the germline V gene, CDR1 is ENHRY and CDR2 is SYGVKD. The CDR3 DNA sequence: TGTGCCATCAGTGATGTGAGGGAACCGAGACAGGGGGTTCCTAGCACAGATACGCAGTATTTT. Its protein product is CAISDVREPRQGVPSTDTQYF.

The chain is built from TRBV9 and TRBJ2-3; 12 positions match TRBD2. Per germline, CDR1 SGDLS and CDR2 YYNGEE. Losses at the gene ends were 3 bases for V and 6 bases for J; bases not matched to a gene: 8. This CDR3 region has 16 residues. As DNA, the CDR3 is TGTGCCAGCAGCGCCGCGACTAGCGGGAGAATTGATACGCAGTATTTT. It encodes CASSAATSGRIDTQYF.

This chain joins TRBV27 and TRBJ2-1; 9 bases are shared with TRBD1. Germline loops: CDR1 MNHEY, CDR2 SMNVEV (reference sequence). Losses at the gene ends were 8 bases for V and 3 bases for J; bases not matched to a gene: 14. The CDR3 is 17 amino acids. CDR3 amino acids: CASDAGTGIISYNEQFF. CDR3 coding DNA: TGTGCCAGCGATGCCGGGACAGGGATTATAAGCTACAATGAGCAGTTCTTC.

This clone was seen only a few times. The chain has TRBV18 and TRBJ2-7; possible D gene TRBD2, 5 bases. The CDR3 is 17 amino acids. CDR1 and CDR2 from the germline V gene are KGHSH and LQKENI. V lost 3 bases to trimming and J lost 3 bases, with 21 bases between them. CDR3 DNA: TGTGCCAGCTCACCCCAAGGCCCTGGGTCCGGGGTCTACGAGCAGTACTTC. This translates into CASSPQGPGSGVYEQYF.

Only a few counts were recorded for this clone. V is TRBV7-9 and J is TRBJ1-1; no clear D. CDR3 length: 17 residues. The germline V gene encodes CDR1 SEHNR and CDR2 FQNEAQ (reference sequence). Trimming pared 1 base from V and 5 bases from J, leaving 20 bases between. CDR3 loop: CASSLVPARIGKTEAFF. CDR3 DNA sequence: TGTGCCAGCAGCTTAGTTCCAGCGCGCATAGGAAAGACTGAAGCTTTCTTT.

CDR3 amino acids: CASSLGYGGLAKYNEQFF. The CDR3 DNA reads as TGTGCCAGCAGCTTAGGATACGGGGGACTAGCGAAGTACAATGAGCAGTTCTTC. The rearrangement uses TRBV7-2 and TRBJ2-1, with 10 bases fitting TRBD2. The trim removed 1 base at V and 4 bases at J, leaving 10 bases unmatched. CDR1 and CDR2 from the germline V gene are SGHTA and FQGNSA. The CDR3 runs to 18 residues.

V is TRBV18 and J is TRBJ1-2, with D possibly TRBD1 on 5 matching bases. CDR1 and CDR2 from the germline V gene are KGHSH and LQKENI. The CDR3 is 17 amino acids. V dropped 0 bases and J dropped 3 bases, with 17 bases sitting between them. The CDR3 DNA follows: TGTGCCAGCTCACCACCCGGGGAGGGGAACAGATACTATGGCTACACCTTC. Translated, it gives CASSPPGEGNRYYGYTF.

The sample holds one count of this clone. This chain joins TRBV29-1 and TRBJ2-4; D possibly corresponds to TRBD2 (5 bases). The length of the CDR3 is 17 residues. With 1 base removed from V and 1 base from J, the gap between germline ends came to 17 bases. Germline CDR1 reads SQVTM; CDR2 reads ANQGSEA. CDR3 sequence reads: CSVEVPERVAAKNIQYF. In DNA form, the CDR3 reads TGCAGCGTTGAAGTCCCCGAGAGGGTAGCCGCCAAAAACATTCAGTACTTC.

V usage is TRBV5-4 and J usage is TRBJ1-1; the D gene is possibly TRBD1 (6 bases). Germline-derived CDR1 and CDR2 are SGHNT and YYREEE (reference sequence). V lost 0 bases and J 0 bases, leaving 9 bases between the germline ends. The CDR3 has 15 amino acids. The CDR3 protein is CASSLVGGVNTEAFF. CDR3 nucleotides: TGTGCCAGCAGCTTGGTAGGGGGGGTGAACACTGAAGCTTTCTTT. The variable domain in full, with the rest retrieved from reference TRBV5-4 and TRBJ1-1, is ETGVTQSPTHLIKTRGQQVTLRCSSQSGHNTVSWYQQALGQGPQFIFQYYREEENGRGNFPPRFSGLQFPNYSSELNVNALELDDSALYLCASSLVGGVNTEAFFGQGTRLTVV.